Listed below are T cell receptor beta chains from one sample, sequenced in a study of T cells in Graves' hyperthyroidism and ophthalmopathy. MiXCR, run by TCRdb on the multiplex PCR reads, gives a single entry per CDR3 protein. Seen here are about 640,000 distinct CDR3 sequences, 20% to 25% observed once, and the top ten hold 30% to 40%. What was sequenced was blood. These receptors were obtained from a young man with Graves' ophthalmopathy. CDR3s include the opening cysteine and the closing phenylalanine or tryptophan. Fields, in order: V gene, D gene, clone size, J gene, CDR3 protein, CDR3 DNA. D genes are given only for firm matches. Not every row has a clone size; where given, it reads once, few, many or a size class.

v_gene: TRBV7-9; d_gene: NA; abundance: few; j_gene: TRBJ2-1; CDR3aa: CASSRSGNEQLF; CDR3nt: TGTGCCAGCAGCCGATCCGGCAATGAGCAGCTCTTC
v_gene: TRBV27; d_gene: TRBD1; abundance: few; j_gene: TRBJ1-2; CDR3aa: CASSLFPGTGESYGYTF; CDR3nt: TGTGCCAGCAGTTTATTTCCCGGGACAGGGGAGAGCTATGGCTACACCTTC
v_gene: TRBV5-6; d_gene: NA; abundance: NA; j_gene: TRBJ2-1; CDR3aa: CATTAWKGPDNEQFF; CDR3nt: TGTGCCACAACAGCTTGGAAGGGCCCCGACAATGAGCAGTTCTTC
v_gene: TRBV28; d_gene: NA; abundance: many; j_gene: TRBJ1-5; CDR3aa: CASSWEFNQPQHF; CDR3nt: TGTGCCAGCAGTTGGGAGTTCAATCAGCCCCAGCATTTT
v_gene: TRBV4-3; d_gene: TRBD1; abundance: NA; j_gene: TRBJ1-3; CDR3aa: CASSQPGGTGQGGNTIYF; CDR3nt: TGCGCCAGCAGCCAACCCGGAGGGACAGGGCAGGGAGGAAACACCATATATTTT
v_gene: TRBV5-1; d_gene: NA; abundance: once; j_gene: TRBJ1-6; CDR3aa: CASSSGQTLHF; CDR3nt: TGCGCCAGCAGCTCGGGACAAACCCTCCACTTT
v_gene: TRBV28; d_gene: NA; abundance: NA; j_gene: TRBJ2-5; CDR3aa: CAVVGVGLEETQYF; CDR3nt: TGTGCAGTTGTAGGAGTGGGGTTGGAAGAGACCCAGTACTTC
v_gene: TRBV14; d_gene: NA; abundance: NA; j_gene: TRBJ1-1; CDR3aa: CASSKGLATEAFF; CDR3nt: TGTGCCAGCAGCAAGGGGCTTGCCACTGAAGCTTTCTTT
v_gene: TRBV7-6; d_gene: NA; abundance: NA; j_gene: TRBJ2-7; CDR3aa: CASSPYGGDHEQYF; CDR3nt: TGTGCCAGCAGCCCGTACGGGGGTGACCACGAGCAGTACTTC
v_gene: TRBV18; d_gene: NA; abundance: few; j_gene: TRBJ1-4; CDR3aa: CASSPSQGTTNEKLFF; CDR3nt: TGTGCCAGCTCACCGTCCCAGGGGACAACTAATGAAAAACTGTTTTTT
v_gene: TRBV5-1; d_gene: NA; abundance: NA; j_gene: TRBJ1-2; CDR3aa: CASSSEEGGCTF; CDR3nt: TGCGCCAGCAGCTCGGAAGAGGGAGGCTGCACCTTC
v_gene: TRBV28; d_gene: NA; abundance: NA; j_gene: TRBJ2-2; CDR3aa: CASSFHRDSTGELFF; CDR3nt: TGTGCCAGCAGTTTTCACCGGGACTCCACCGGGGAGCTGTTTTTT
v_gene: TRBV7-9; d_gene: NA; abundance: many; j_gene: TRBJ1-1; CDR3aa: CASSLVGLSPEAFF; CDR3nt: TGTGCCAGCAGCTTAGTAGGGCTGAGCCCTGAAGCTTTCTTT
v_gene: TRBV19; d_gene: TRBD2; abundance: NA; j_gene: TRBJ2-2; CDR3aa: CASSIEEGRAGELFF; CDR3nt: TGTGCCAGTAGTATAGAGGAGGGGAGGGCCGGGGAGCTGTTTTTT
v_gene: TRBV6-1; d_gene: NA; abundance: NA; j_gene: TRBJ1-2; CDR3aa: CASSQMGRNLYGYTF; CDR3nt: TGTGCCAGCAGTCAAATGGGACGGAACCTCTATGGCTACACCTTC
v_gene: TRBV6-1; d_gene: NA; abundance: few; j_gene: TRBJ2-7; CDR3aa: CASTLSSESYEQYF; CDR3nt: TGTGCCAGCACCCTATCTAGCGAATCCTACGAGCAGTACTTC
v_gene: TRBV4-3; d_gene: NA; abundance: NA; j_gene: TRBJ1-1; CDR3aa: CASSQDLGVQDTEAFF; CDR3nt: TGCGCCAGCAGCCAAGATTTGGGGGTCCAGGACACTGAAGCTTTCTTT
v_gene: TRBV6-4; d_gene: NA; abundance: NA; j_gene: TRBJ1-5; CDR3aa: CASSEEAGANQPQHF; CDR3nt: TGTGCCAGCAGTGAAGAAGCAGGGGCGAATCAGCCCCAGCATTTT
v_gene: TRBV20-1; d_gene: NA; abundance: NA; j_gene: TRBJ2-7; CDR3aa: CSGARTDLYEQYF; CDR3nt: TGCAGTGGGGCGAGGACAGACCTCTACGAGCAGTACTTC
v_gene: TRBV27; d_gene: NA; abundance: NA; j_gene: TRBJ1-5; CDR3aa: CASSPYEPLGNQPQHF; CDR3nt: TGTGCCAGCAGTCCCTATGAGCCGTTGGGCAATCAGCCCCAGCATTTT
v_gene: TRBV5-4; d_gene: TRBD2; abundance: NA; j_gene: TRBJ2-7; CDR3aa: CASSLGLSSSGSPYEQYF; CDR3nt: TGTGCCAGCAGCTTAGGTTTAAGTTCTAGCGGGAGCCCCTACGAGCAGTACTTC
v_gene: TRBV3-1; d_gene: NA; abundance: few; j_gene: TRBJ1-6; CDR3aa: CASSDITALPLHF; CDR3nt: TGTGCCAGCAGCGATATTACGGCCCTACCCCTCCACTTT
v_gene: TRBV6-6; d_gene: NA; abundance: few; j_gene: TRBJ2-5; CDR3aa: CASSYFGAEGETQYF; CDR3nt: TGTGCCAGCAGTTACTTTGGCGCTGAGGGGGAGACCCAGTACTTC
v_gene: TRBV28; d_gene: NA; abundance: NA; j_gene: TRBJ1-6; CDR3aa: CASREAIPSPLHF; CDR3nt: TGTGCCAGCAGGGAAGCTATTCCTTCACCCCTCCACTTT
v_gene: TRBV6-2/TRBV6-3; d_gene: NA; abundance: many; j_gene: TRBJ2-7; CDR3aa: CASRPQGAYEQYF; CDR3nt: TGTGCCAGCAGGCCACAGGGTGCCTACGAGCAGTACTTC
v_gene: TRBV20-1; d_gene: NA; abundance: NA; j_gene: TRBJ1-2; CDR3aa: CSARDPNGQYEGYTF; CDR3nt: TGCAGTGCTAGAGATCCCAATGGACAGTACGAGGGATATACCTTC
v_gene: TRBV28; d_gene: NA; abundance: many; j_gene: TRBJ2-3; CDR3aa: CASSFQGLTDTQYF; CDR3nt: TGTGCCAGCAGTTTCCAGGGACTTACAGATACGCAGTATTTT
v_gene: TRBV30; d_gene: TRBD1; abundance: few; j_gene: TRBJ1-6; CDR3aa: CAWTGGSDSPLHF; CDR3nt: TGTGCCTGGACAGGGGGCAGTGATTCACCCCTCCACTTT
v_gene: TRBV30; d_gene: NA; abundance: many; j_gene: TRBJ2-7; CDR3aa: CAQKSKTKAYEQYF; CDR3nt: TGTGCCCAAAAATCGAAGACAAAGGCCTACGAGCAGTACTTC
v_gene: TRBV6-1; d_gene: TRBD1; abundance: few; j_gene: TRBJ1-1; CDR3aa: CATLSYVTGKAEAFF; CDR3nt: TGTGCCACCCTCAGTTATGTGACAGGGAAGGCTGAAGCTTTCTTT
v_gene: TRBV25-1; d_gene: NA; abundance: once; j_gene: TRBJ1-1; CDR3aa: CASRGTTVDRGQAFF; CDR3nt: TGTGCCAGCAGGGGGACGACAGTAGACCGAGGGCAAGCTTTCTTT
v_gene: TRBV28; d_gene: NA; abundance: many; j_gene: TRBJ1-1; CDR3aa: CASSFRGAEAFF; CDR3nt: TGTGCCAGCAGTTTCCGAGGGGCTGAAGCTTTCTTT
v_gene: TRBV12-3/TRBV12-4; d_gene: TRBD2; abundance: many; j_gene: TRBJ2-5; CDR3aa: CASSLRGLAGEVDQETQYF; CDR3nt: TGTGCCAGCAGTTTACGCGGACTAGCGGGAGAAGTGGACCAAGAGACCCAGTACTTC
v_gene: TRBV11-2; d_gene: NA; abundance: many; j_gene: TRBJ2-2; CDR3aa: CATSWAGELFF; CDR3nt: TGTGCCACGTCGTGGGCCGGGGAGCTGTTTTTT
v_gene: TRBV7-2; d_gene: TRBD1; abundance: NA; j_gene: TRBJ2-7; CDR3aa: CASSLGGTGINYEQYF; CDR3nt: TGTGCCAGCAGCCTAGGGGGGACAGGAATAAACTACGAGCAGTACTTC
v_gene: TRBV20-1; d_gene: TRBD2; abundance: NA; j_gene: TRBJ2-1; CDR3aa: CSARLFGTSGRAYNEQFF; CDR3nt: TGCAGTGCTAGACTTTTCGGGACTAGCGGGAGGGCCTACAATGAGCAGTTCTTC
v_gene: TRBV6-1; d_gene: TRBD1; abundance: many; j_gene: TRBJ1-5; CDR3aa: CASSEAGDRGWSNQPQHF; CDR3nt: TGTGCCAGCAGTGAAGCGGGGGACAGGGGTTGGAGCAATCAGCCCCAGCATTTT
v_gene: TRBV20-1; d_gene: TRBD1; abundance: NA; j_gene: TRBJ1-5; CDR3aa: CSASPGQANQPQHF; CDR3nt: TGCAGTGCTAGCCCGGGACAGGCTAATCAGCCCCAGCATTTT
v_gene: TRBV7-9; d_gene: NA; abundance: few; j_gene: TRBJ2-7; CDR3aa: CASSLAPQDYEQYF; CDR3nt: TGTGCCAGCAGCTTAGCGCCCCAGGACTACGAGCAGTACTTC
v_gene: TRBV3-1; d_gene: TRBD1; abundance: few; j_gene: TRBJ1-1; CDR3aa: CASTRTGGATEAFF; CDR3nt: TGTGCCAGCACCCGGACAGGGGGAGCTACTGAAGCTTTCTTT
v_gene: TRBV18; d_gene: TRBD1; abundance: many; j_gene: TRBJ2-1; CDR3aa: CASSFGQGIKNEQFF; CDR3nt: TGTGCCAGCTCATTCGGACAGGGGATTAAAAATGAGCAGTTCTTC
v_gene: TRBV12-3/TRBV12-4; d_gene: NA; abundance: NA; j_gene: TRBJ2-3; CDR3aa: CASVGRNTDTQYF; CDR3nt: TGTGCCAGCGTTGGTAGGAACACAGATACGCAGTATTTT
v_gene: TRBV3-1; d_gene: NA; abundance: NA; j_gene: TRBJ2-7; CDR3aa: CASSRSEQYF; CDR3nt: TGTGCCAGCAGCCGCTCGGAGCAGTACTTC
v_gene: TRBV11-2; d_gene: NA; abundance: few; j_gene: TRBJ2-1; CDR3aa: CASGLVSQYNEQFF; CDR3nt: TGTGCCAGCGGCTTAGTGTCGCAGTACAATGAGCAGTTCTTC
v_gene: TRBV20-1; d_gene: NA; abundance: few; j_gene: TRBJ2-5; CDR3aa: CSASPPRAVETQYF; CDR3nt: TGCAGTGCTAGCCCTCCCCGGGCGGTTGAGACCCAGTACTTC
v_gene: TRBV20-1; d_gene: TRBD2; abundance: few; j_gene: TRBJ2-7; CDR3aa: CSARWPFQGGSSYEQYF; CDR3nt: TGCAGTGCTAGATGGCCATTTCAGGGCGGGAGCTCCTACGAGCAGTACTTC
v_gene: TRBV7-9; d_gene: NA; abundance: many; j_gene: TRBJ1-1; CDR3aa: CASSTRPNTEAFF; CDR3nt: TGTGCCAGCAGCACTCGACCGAACACTGAAGCTTTCTTT
v_gene: TRBV5-1; d_gene: NA; abundance: many; j_gene: TRBJ2-3; CDR3aa: CASSLVPSLGADTQYF; CDR3nt: TGCGCCAGCAGCTTGGTTCCCAGTCTGGGAGCAGATACGCAGTATTTT
v_gene: TRBV30; d_gene: NA; abundance: many; j_gene: TRBJ2-7; CDR3aa: CAWSIGREWEQYF; CDR3nt: TGTGCCTGGAGTATTGGCCGGGAGTGGGAGCAGTACTTC
v_gene: TRBV27; d_gene: TRBD1; abundance: many; j_gene: TRBJ1-5; CDR3aa: CASSLDGTGNQPQHF; CDR3nt: TGTGCCAGCAGCCTAGACGGGACAGGCAATCAGCCCCAGCATTTT
v_gene: TRBV19; d_gene: NA; abundance: NA; j_gene: TRBJ1-5; CDR3aa: CASSTRYSNQPQHF; CDR3nt: TGTGCCAGTAGTACTCGATATAGCAATCAGCCCCAGCATTTT
v_gene: TRBV7-3; d_gene: TRBD1; abundance: NA; j_gene: TRBJ2-1; CDR3aa: CASSIDAGTGYNEQFF; CDR3nt: TGTGCCAGCAGCATAGATGCCGGGACAGGGTACAATGAGCAGTTCTTC
v_gene: TRBV28; d_gene: TRBD1; abundance: many; j_gene: TRBJ1-6; CDR3aa: CASSSPGQGAITLHF; CDR3nt: TGTGCCAGCAGTTCTCCGGGACAGGGGGCCATCACCCTCCACTTT